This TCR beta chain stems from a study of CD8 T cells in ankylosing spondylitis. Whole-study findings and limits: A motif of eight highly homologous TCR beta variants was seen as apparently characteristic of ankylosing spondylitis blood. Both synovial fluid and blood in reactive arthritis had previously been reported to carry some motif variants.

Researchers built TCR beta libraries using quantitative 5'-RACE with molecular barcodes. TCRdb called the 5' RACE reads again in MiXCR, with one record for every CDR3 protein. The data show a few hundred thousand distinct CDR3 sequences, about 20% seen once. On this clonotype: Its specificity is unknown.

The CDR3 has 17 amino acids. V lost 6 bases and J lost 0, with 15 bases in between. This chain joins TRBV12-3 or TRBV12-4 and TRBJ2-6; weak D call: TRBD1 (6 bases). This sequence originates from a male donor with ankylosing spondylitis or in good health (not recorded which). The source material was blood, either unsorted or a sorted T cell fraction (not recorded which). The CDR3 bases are TGTGCCAGCAGCCCTGGACAGTTCCTCTCTGGGGCCAACGTCCTGACTTTC. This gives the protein CASSPGQFLSGANVLTF.